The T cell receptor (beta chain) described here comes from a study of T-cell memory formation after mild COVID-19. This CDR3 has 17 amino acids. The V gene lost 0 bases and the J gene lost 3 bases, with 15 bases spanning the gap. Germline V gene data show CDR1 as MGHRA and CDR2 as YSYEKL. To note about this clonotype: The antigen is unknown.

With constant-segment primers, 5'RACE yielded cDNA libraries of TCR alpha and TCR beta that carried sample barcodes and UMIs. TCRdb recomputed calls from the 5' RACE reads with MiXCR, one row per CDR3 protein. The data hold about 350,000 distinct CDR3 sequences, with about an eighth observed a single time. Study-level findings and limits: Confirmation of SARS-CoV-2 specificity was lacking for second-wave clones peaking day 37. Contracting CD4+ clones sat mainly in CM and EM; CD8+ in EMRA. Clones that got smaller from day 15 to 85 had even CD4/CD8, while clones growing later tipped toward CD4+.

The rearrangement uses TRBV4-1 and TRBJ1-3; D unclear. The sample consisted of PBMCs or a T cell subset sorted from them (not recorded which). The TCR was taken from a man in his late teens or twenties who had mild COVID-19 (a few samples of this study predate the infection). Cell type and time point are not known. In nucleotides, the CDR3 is TGCGCCAGCAGCCAAGACTACCTACGATGGAGTGGAAACACCATATATTTT. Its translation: CASSQDYLRWSGNTIYF.